This T cell receptor (beta chain) is from a study of cytomegalovirus exposure and HLA in healthy donors. The PCR contained 60 Vbeta and 13 Jbeta primers. Authors' analysis steps: In a later analysis, of 84 million or so unique beta chains, around 9.9 million appeared in at least two donors. Clones were read by immunoSEQ multiplex PCR, and TCRdb kept only the in-frame ones, dropping some. That table is the source of V, J and clone size, and D and trimming were worked out from the DNA. In the table there are about 170,000 clones, around 80% of which are singletons. This sequence originates from a woman aged 45-60 years in good health and CMV-seronegative. The specimen was PBMCs.

CDR3: CASSESGTGGAPLHF. The DNA for the CDR3 is TGTGCCAGTAGTGAATCCGGGACAGGGGGGGCACCCCTCCACTTT. The chain couples TRBV19 to TRBJ1-6; the match to TRBD1 covers 11 bases. Germline V lookup: CDR1 LNHDA, CDR2 SQIVND (reference sequence). Trimming took 5 bases from V and 11 from J; bases not matched to a gene: 8. This CDR3 spans 15 amino acids. The variable domain in full, completed from reference TRBV19 and TRBJ1-6, reads DGGITQSPKYLFRKEGQNVTLSCEQNLNHDAMYWYRQDPGQGLRLIYYSQIVNDFQKGDIAEGYSVSREKKESFPLTVTSAQKNPTAFYLCASSESGTGGAPLHFGNGTRLTVT.